Below are 28 T cell receptor beta chains sequenced from a single sample in a study of CD8 T cells in Susac syndrome. When the RNA was reverse transcribed, random hexamers were used with an input of about 0.45 to 1 ug. TCRdb itself ran the immunoSEQ multiplex PCR reads through MiXCR, one entry per CDR3 protein. Of roughly 250,000 distinct CDR3 sequences in the sample, around 96% were seen once. Sequenced sample: CD4+ T cells from PBMCs. All receptors come from a human donor with Susac syndrome.

The V call is TRBV2, the J call TRBJ2-5; 7 bases agree with TRBD1. V was clipped by 11 bases and J by 3 bases; unmatched bases: 6. The CDR3 length is 12 residues. Germline CDR1 and CDR2: SNHLY and FYNNEI. CDR3 amino acids: CASQGVKETQYF. In nucleotides, the CDR3 is TGTGCCTCCCAGGGGGTTAAAGAGACCCAGTACTTC.

The chain has TRBV9 and TRBJ2-5; 8 bases line up with TRBD2. Per the germline V gene, CDR1 is SGDLS and CDR2 is YYNGEE. The length of the CDR3 is 16 residues. V lost 8 bases and J lost 5; bases outside the gene matches: 17. The CDR3 nucleotides are TGTGCCAGTTCGGACGGACGGGCGGGAGGATGGGAGACCCAGTACTTC. This sequence encodes CASSDGRAGGWETQYF.

The chain has TRBV2 and TRBJ1-5, with 8 bases matching TRBD1. This CDR3 region has 14 residues. The V and J ends lost 4 bases and 8 bases, in that order; junction bases with no gene match: 7. CDR1 is SNHLY, CDR2 FYNNEI, per germline. The CDR3 DNA reads TGTGCCAGCAGTGGTACAGGGGGTAGGAAGCCCCAGCATTTT. Its protein is CASSGTGGRKPQHF.

V and J are TRBV2 and TRBJ1-1; 9 bases line up with TRBD1. Germline V gives CDR1 SNHLY, CDR2 FYNNEI. The CDR3 covers 15 residues. The junction had 9 bases not matched to a gene; V was cut back by 10 bases and J by 0 bases. CDR3 sequence (DNA): TGTGCCATGACCCAGGACAGGGGCCTGAACACTGAAGCTTTCTTT. It translates to CAMTQDRGLNTEAFF.

V gene TRBV10-3 combines with J gene TRBJ2-3; no definite D call. The CDR3 runs to 12 residues. Looked up from germline, CDR1 is ENHRY and CDR2 is SYGVKD. Trimming pared 2 bases from V and 6 bases from J, leaving 6 bases between. CDR3 nucleotide sequence: TGTGCCATCAGTGAGCTACGTGATACGCAGTATTTT. Translating it yields CAISELRDTQYF.

V usage is TRBV2 and J usage is TRBJ2-1; 9 nucleotides match TRBD1. This CDR3 has 14 amino acids. The V segment lost 7 bases and the J segment 2 bases; nucleotides outside the gene matches: 3. Germline loops: CDR1 SNHLY, CDR2 FYNNEI. The CDR3 sequence: CASTGTGTYNEQFF. As DNA, the CDR3 is TGTGCCAGCACTGGGACAGGGACCTACAATGAGCAGTTCTTC. Together with reference TRBV2 and TRBJ2-1, the CDR3 gives the full variable domain: EPEVTQTPSHQVTQMGQEVILRCVPISNHLYFYWYRQILGQKVEFLVSFYNNEISEKSEIFDDQFSVERPDGSNFTLKIRSTKLEDSAMYFCASTGTGTYNEQFFGPGTRLTVL.

J is TRBJ2-4 and V is TRBV29-1; D is undetermined. The CDR3 is made up of 12 amino acids. Trimming stripped 4 bases from V and 5 bases from J, with 9 bases between. In germline, CDR1 is SQVTM, CDR2 ANQGSEA. The CDR3 loop reads CSVGNRENIQYF. The CDR3 bases are TGCAGCGTTGGAAACAGAGAAAACATTCAGTACTTC.

The chain carries TRBV27 and TRBJ2-7, with 11 nucleotides matching TRBD2. J lost 5 bases, V lost 7 bases, and 7 bases had no gene match. The CDR3 has 14 amino acids. Germline values: CDR1 MNHEY, CDR2 SMNVEV (reference sequence). The CDR3 here is CASIVTSGSDEQYF. The CDR3 nucleotides are TGTGCCAGCATCGTCACTAGCGGGAGTGACGAGCAGTACTTC.

The chain couples TRBV5-1 to TRBJ2-7, with 8 bases lining up with TRBD2. CDR3 length: 15 residues. V was clipped by 2 bases and J by 6 bases; unmatched bases: 10. CDR1 and CDR2 from the germline V gene are SGHRS and YFSETQ. The CDR3 DNA is TGCGCCAGCAGCTTCCAGCGGGAGTTCGTCTTCGAGCAGTACTTC. Protein product: CASSFQREFVFEQYF.

The rearrangement uses TRBV12-3 or TRBV12-4 and TRBJ2-7; 8 nucleotides line up with TRBD2. The V and J ends lost 10 bases and 3 bases, in that order; junction bases with no gene match: 5. The CDR3 covers 12 residues. CDR3 residues: CATGREVYEQYF. CDR3 DNA: TGTGCCACCGGGCGGGAGGTCTACGAGCAGTACTTC.

The J gene is TRBJ1-5, the V gene TRBV6-5; 7 bases agree with TRBD1. CDR3 length: 15 residues. The V segment lost 6 bases and the J segment 0 bases; nucleotides outside the gene matches: 5. Germline assignment: CDR1 MNHEY and CDR2 SVGAGI. The CDR3 is CASRDRAYSNQPQHF. CDR3 sequence (DNA): TGTGCCAGCAGAGACAGGGCCTATAGCAATCAGCCCCAGCATTTT.

V and J are TRBV3-1 and TRBJ1-1; D is unresolved. CDR1 LGHDT and CDR2 YNNKEL come from the germline V gene (reference sequence). The CDR3 consists of 14 residues. The V end was cut by 4 bases, the J end by 3 bases, with 12 bases between. The CDR3 region is CASSRRTEHTEAFF. In DNA form, the CDR3 reads TGTGCCAGCAGCCGAAGGACGGAACACACTGAAGCTTTCTTT.

This chain connects TRBV29-1 to TRBJ2-7; D not certain. Trimming took off 1 base at V and 4 bases at J, with 5 bases between the two ends. The CDR3 spans 11 residues. The germline gives CDR1 SQVTM, CDR2 ANQGSEA. CDR3 bases: TGCAGCGTTGAAGGATTTTACGAGCAGTACTTC. Translation: CSVEGFYEQYF.

The chain uses TRBV6-6 and TRBJ2-6; D gene ambiguous. CDR1 and CDR2 from the germline V gene are MNHNY and SVGAGI (reference sequence). The length of the CDR3 is 16 residues. V gave up 5 bases and J gave up 0 bases, with 11 bases separating them. The CDR3 is CASSAVTNSGANVLTF. The DNA for the CDR3 is TGTGCCAGCAGTGCAGTTACTAACTCTGGGGCCAACGTCCTGACTTTC.

This clonotype has a single count. The chain uses TRBV30 and TRBJ1-1; a possible D gene is TRBD1 (6 bases). Per the germline V gene, CDR1 is GTSNPN and CDR2 is SVGIG (reference sequence). V was pared by 0 bases and J by 3 bases, with 14 bases between. The length of the CDR3 is 15 residues. The CDR3 DNA reads as TGTGCCTGGAGTGTACCCGACAGGCGTGACACTGAAGCTTTCTTT. It yields the protein CAWSVPDRRDTEAFF.

The chain uses TRBV29-1 and TRBJ2-7; 7 nucleotides line up with TRBD1. The CDR3 is 11 amino acids. Looked up from germline, CDR1 is SQVTM and CDR2 is ANQGSEA. Trimming cost V 6 bases and J 6 bases; bases outside gene matches: 5. As DNA, the CDR3 is TGCAGCGTCGACAGGGTAGGCGAGCAGTACTTC. It translates to CSVDRVGEQYF.

V is TRBV29-1 and J is TRBJ1-2; D is ambiguous. The germline CDR1 and CDR2 sequences are SQVTM and ANQGSEA. The V gene lost 3 bases and the J gene lost 0 bases, with 5 bases spanning the gap. CDR3 length: 12 residues. The CDR3 loop is CSVDETNYGYTF. The CDR3 region has the DNA TGCAGCGTTGATGAGACTAACTATGGCTACACCTTC.

The V gene is TRBV20-1, the J gene TRBJ2-5; D remains unclear. Trimming took off 3 bases at V and 6 bases at J, with 11 bases between the two ends. The CDR3 extends over 12 amino acids. Germline V gene data show CDR1 as DFQATT and CDR2 as SNEGSKA (reference sequence). The CDR3 DNA reads TGCAGTGCTAGCCCTCAGATCCAGACCCAGTACTTC. Residues: CSASPQIQTQYF.

The rearrangement links TRBV21-1 to TRBJ2-1; the table's TRBD1 call for D was not verified on the DNA. TRBV21-1 is shown as a pseudogene. CDR3 length equals 15 residues. CDR3 sequence: CASSRGQRSYNEQFF. The CDR3 bases are TGTGCCAGCAGCCGAGGACAGCGCTCCTACAATGAGCAGTTCTTC.

The chain employs TRBV15 and TRBJ2-1; TRBD2 might be the D (6 bases). The CDR3 sequence is 12 residues long. The V gene's germline CDR1 is LNHNV and CDR2 YYDKDF (reference sequence). V dropped 3 bases and J dropped 9 bases, with 9 bases sitting between them. CDR3 nucleotides: TGTGCCACCAGCAGGGAGGGACCTGAGCAGTTCTTC. This translates into CATSREGPEQFF.

The CDR3 bases are TGTGCCAGCTCCCAGGGACAGTCGAACACTGAAGCTTTCTTT. It is translated as CASSQGQSNTEAFF. The J gene is TRBJ1-1, the V gene TRBV18; 7 nucleotides match TRBD1. The CDR3 covers 14 residues. V was pared by 6 bases and J by 1 base, with 5 bases of the junction left unmatched. Germline V lookup: CDR1 KGHSH, CDR2 LQKENI.

The chain recombines TRBV7-9 with TRBJ2-2, with TRBD2 identical over 10 bases. The V and J ends lost 5 bases and 9 bases, in that order; junction bases with no gene match: 12. The germline CDR1 and CDR2 sequences are SEHNR and FQNEAQ (reference sequence). The CDR3 loop spans 16 amino acids. The CDR3 DNA follows: TGTGCCAGCAGCCCCCTTGGGACTAGCGAAGGTCGGGAGCTGTTTTTT. Amino acid sequence: CASSPLGTSEGRELFF.

The CDR3 nucleotides read TGCGCCAGCAGCCAAGTATCCGGGACTACCTCCTACAATGAGCAGTTCTTC. Residues: CASSQVSGTTSYNEQFF. The J gene is TRBJ2-1, the V gene TRBV4-1, with 7 nucleotides matching TRBD2. Trimming at V came to 1 base and at J to 0 bases, leaving 6 bases not matched to a gene. This CDR3 spans 17 amino acids. The germline gives CDR1 MGHRA, CDR2 YSYEKL.

The rearrangement links TRBV5-4 to TRBJ2-4; 9 positions agree with TRBD1. The CDR3 covers 16 residues. Germline V gives CDR1 SGHNT, CDR2 YYREEE (reference sequence). V trimming: 4 bases; J trimming: 0 bases; junction bases outside the gene matches: 5. CDR3 region: CASSQPGQGAKNIQYF. The CDR3 DNA sequence: TGTGCCAGCAGCCAACCGGGACAGGGAGCCAAAAACATTCAGTACTTC.

CDR3 nucleotide sequence: TGTGCCAGCAGTGCCCCGGGACAGGGGACCTACGAGCAGTACTTC. This gives the protein CASSAPGQGTYEQYF. This chain joins TRBV6-2 or TRBV6-3 and TRBJ2-7, with TRBD1 identical over 10 bases. J lost 2 bases, V lost 5 bases, and 6 bases had no gene match. There are 15 residues in the CDR3. Germline CDR1 reads MNHEY; CDR2 reads SVGEGT.

V usage is TRBV20-1 and J usage is TRBJ2-5, with 7 bases lining up with TRBD2. The V gene's germline CDR1 is DFQATT and CDR2 SNEGSKA (reference sequence). This CDR3 is 13 amino acids long. The V segment lost 3 bases and the J segment 5 bases; nucleotides outside the gene matches: 6. The CDR3 nucleotides read TGCAGTGCTAGCTTGGGGCGGGGGGAGACCCAGTACTTC. Amino acids: CSASLGRGETQYF.

This clonotype was detected once. V and J are TRBV29-1 and TRBJ1-4, with D possibly being TRBD1 (5 bases). The CDR3 contains 13 residues. V was clipped by 6 bases and J by 7 bases, with 15 bases between them. Per the germline V gene, CDR1 is SQVTM and CDR2 is ANQGSEA. This CDR3 reads CSVGQGAGEKLFF. The CDR3 bases are TGCAGCGTCGGACAAGGAGCGGGTGAAAAACTGTTTTTT.

CDR3 region: CSVGPRTGRDTQYF. CDR3 DNA sequence: TGCAGCGTTGGGCCCAGGACAGGGCGAGATACGCAGTATTTT. This chain joins TRBV29-1 and TRBJ2-3; TRBD1 matches 8 bases. Germline CDR1 and CDR2: SQVTM and ANQGSEA. V was clipped by 4 bases and J by 5 bases; unmatched bases: 8. This CDR3 region has 14 residues.